The rows below give T cell receptor beta chains drawn from one sample of a study of shared clonotypes between healthy human individuals. TCRdb keeps only in-frame clones here, not all; method: immunoSEQ multiplex PCR. The table records 2 million to 2.5 million clones, 85% to 95% of them present only once. The sequenced sample consisted of naive CD4+ T cells from PBMCs. All receptors derive from a man aged 18 to 29 in good health. Some clones in this sample may be carry-over from other donors' samples. Both conserved end residues are part of each CDR3. The D gene is left open where the match is weak. Clone size is not always given. Where it is, it says once, few, many or a class for expanded clones.

CDR3: CARRLGTGGCLSEQYF; DNA: TGTGCCAGAAGACTCGGGACAGGGGGATGTCTGAGCGAGCAGTACTTC; size: NA; J: TRBJ2-7; V: TRBV5-3; D: TRBD1
CDR3: CASSLGGQGNQPQHF; DNA: TGTGCCAGCTCCCTGGGGGGACAGGGTAATCAGCCCCAGCATTTT; size: NA; J: TRBJ1-5; V: TRBV28; D: TRBD1
CDR3: CASRQGPDPYNEQFF; DNA: TGTGCCAGCAGACAGGGACCGGACCCTTACAATGAGCAGTTCTTC; size: NA; J: TRBJ2-1; V: TRBV2; D: NA
CDR3: CASTSGSYNEQFF; DNA: TGTGCCAGCACGAGCGGCTCCTACAATGAGCAGTTCTTC; size: once; J: TRBJ2-1; V: TRBV2; D: NA
CDR3: CASSRDVTSGSSYEQYF; DNA: TGTGCCAGCAGCCGAGATGTGACTAGCGGGAGCTCCTACGAGCAGTACTTC; size: NA; J: TRBJ2-7; V: TRBV14; D: TRBD2
CDR3: CASGLPGVETQYF; DNA: TGTGCTAGTGGTTTGCCGGGGGTGGAGACCCAGTACTTC; size: NA; J: TRBJ2-5; V: TRBV12-5; D: NA
CDR3: CASSIGIPSTDTQYF; DNA: TGTGCCAGTAGTATCGGCATTCCTAGCACAGATACGCAGTATTTT; size: NA; J: TRBJ2-3; V: TRBV19; D: NA
CDR3: CASSLALTYNEQFF; DNA: TGCGCCAGCAGCTTGGCTTTGACCTACAATGAGCAGTTCTTC; size: NA; J: TRBJ2-1; V: TRBV5-1; D: NA
CDR3: CASSRPGTSDTDTQYF; DNA: TGTGCCAGTAGTCGGCCCGGGACTAGCGACACAGATACGCAGTATTTT; size: NA; J: TRBJ2-3; V: TRBV19; D: TRBD2
CDR3: CASSPTGGRFDEQFF; DNA: TGTGCCAGCAGCCCCACTGGCGGGAGGTTTGATGAGCAGTTCTTC; size: NA; J: TRBJ2-1; V: TRBV5-4; D: TRBD2
CDR3: CASSVAAAIYEQYF; DNA: TGTGCCAGCAGTGTGGCGGCCGCTATCTACGAGCAGTACTTC; size: NA; J: TRBJ2-7; V: TRBV28; D: NA
CDR3: CASSPGRENTIYF; DNA: TGTGCCAGCAGTCCCGGCAGGGAAAACACCATATATTTT; size: once; J: TRBJ1-3; V: TRBV28; D: NA
CDR3: CASSGSRGPSGANVLTF; DNA: TGCGCCAGCAGCGGCTCCAGGGGGCCCTCTGGGGCCAACGTCCTGACTTTC; size: NA; J: TRBJ2-6; V: TRBV5-1; D: TRBD1
CDR3: CASSVAPQRPDTQYF; DNA: TGTGCCAGCAGCGTAGCCCCCCAACGGCCGGATACGCAGTATTTT; size: once; J: TRBJ2-3; V: TRBV9; D: NA
CDR3: CASSFSGTGNTGELFF; DNA: TGCGCCAGCAGCTTCTCCGGGACAGGGAACACCGGGGAGCTGTTTTTT; size: few; J: TRBJ2-2; V: TRBV5-1; D: TRBD1
CDR3: CASSLFSGSRASGKVRQFF; DNA: TGTGCCAGCAGTTTATTTTCCGGGTCGCGGGCTAGCGGGAAGGTTCGGCAGTTCTTC; size: NA; J: TRBJ2-1; V: TRBV27; D: TRBD2
CDR3: CASSQVLADTQYF; DNA: TGCGCCAGCAGCCAAGTCTTGGCAGATACGCAGTATTTT; size: NA; J: TRBJ2-3; V: TRBV4-1; D: NA
CDR3: CASSYSRGTYEQYF; DNA: TGTGCCAGCAGTTACTCGCGCGGGACCTACGAGCAGTACTTC; size: NA; J: TRBJ2-7; V: TRBV6-6; D: NA
CDR3: CSVTPDRGSGNTIYF; DNA: TGCAGCGTAACCCCGGACAGGGGATCTGGAAACACCATATATTTT; size: once; J: TRBJ1-3; V: TRBV29-1; D: TRBD1
CDR3: CASQSMGQPQHF; DNA: TGTGCCAGCCAAAGTATGGGTCAGCCCCAGCATTTT; size: NA; J: TRBJ1-5; V: TRBV18; D: NA
CDR3: CASSSSTGRQGTNTEAFF; DNA: TGTGCCAGCAGCTCCTCCACGGGGCGACAGGGGACGAACACTGAAGCTTTCTTT; size: NA; J: TRBJ1-1; V: TRBV11-2; D: TRBD1
CDR3: CASRARDRGVYEQYF; DNA: TGTGCCAGTAGGGCCCGGGACAGGGGGGTCTACGAGCAGTACTTC; size: NA; J: TRBJ2-7; V: TRBV19; D: TRBD1
CDR3: CASSQGHDQPQHF; DNA: TGCGCCAGCAGTCAGGGGCACGATCAGCCCCAGCATTTT; size: NA; J: TRBJ1-5; V: TRBV5-1; D: NA
CDR3: CASKIAGAGNEQFF; DNA: TGTGCCAGTAAGATAGCGGGAGCTGGGAATGAGCAGTTCTTC; size: NA; J: TRBJ2-1; V: TRBV27; D: TRBD2
CDR3: CASSEGVGGQGAYEQYF; DNA: TGTGCCAGCAGTGAAGGTGTGGGGGGACAGGGGGCCTACGAGCAGTACTTC; size: NA; J: TRBJ2-7; V: TRBV6-1; D: TRBD1
CDR3: CASSLLLTETQYF; DNA: TGTGCCAGCAGCTTGCTTTTGACGGAGACCCAGTACTTC; size: NA; J: TRBJ2-5; V: TRBV7-2; D: NA
CDR3: CASSVAWGSGANVLTF; DNA: TGTGCCAGCAGTGTGGCTTGGGGCTCTGGGGCCAACGTCCTGACTTTC; size: NA; J: TRBJ2-6; V: TRBV7-9; D: NA
CDR3: CASRADSPHTQYF; DNA: TGTGCCAGCAGGGCGGACAGCCCACATACGCAGTATTTT; size: NA; J: TRBJ2-3; V: TRBV2; D: NA
CDR3: CASSLAGVKADTQYF; DNA: TGTGCCAGCAGCTTGGCGGGGGTAAAGGCAGATACGCAGTATTTT; size: once; J: TRBJ2-3; V: TRBV5-4; D: NA
CDR3: CASSGDRVAGNTIYF; DNA: TGTGCCAGCAGCGGGGACAGGGTCGCTGGAAACACCATATATTTT; size: once; J: TRBJ1-3; V: TRBV9; D: TRBD1
CDR3: CASSFQRGVREETQYF; DNA: TGTGCCAGCAGTTTCCAGCGGGGGGTCCGAGAGGAGACCCAGTACTTC; size: NA; J: TRBJ2-5; V: TRBV28; D: TRBD2
CDR3: CSVNRGRAEAFF; DNA: TGCAGCGTCAACAGGGGCCGGGCTGAAGCTTTCTTT; size: few; J: TRBJ1-1; V: TRBV29-1; D: TRBD1
CDR3: CASKEVISRYGYTF; DNA: TGTGCCAGCAAGGAGGTCATTAGTCGCTATGGCTACACCTTC; size: NA; J: TRBJ1-2; V: TRBV28; D: NA
CDR3: CASSVQGIGELFF; DNA: TGTGCCAGCAGTGTCCAAGGGATCGGGGAGCTGTTTTTT; size: NA; J: TRBJ2-2; V: TRBV2; D: NA
CDR3: CASSPTRTDNSYEQYF; DNA: TGTGCCAGCTCACCGACCCGGACAGATAACTCCTACGAGCAGTACTTC; size: NA; J: TRBJ2-7; V: TRBV18; D: NA
CDR3: CASSLLGRGRTDTQYF; DNA: TGTGCCAGCAGTTTACTCGGGAGGGGACGAACAGATACGCAGTATTTT; size: NA; J: TRBJ2-3; V: TRBV27; D: TRBD2
CDR3: CASTALTGGSSGNTIYF; DNA: TGTGCCAGCACCGCACTAACAGGGGGCTCCTCTGGAAACACCATATATTTT; size: NA; J: TRBJ1-3; V: TRBV4-2; D: TRBD1
CDR3: CASRVPPGELFF; DNA: TGTGCCAGCAGGGTACCCCCCGGGGAGCTGTTTTTT; size: NA; J: TRBJ2-2; V: TRBV28; D: NA
CDR3: CASSQPGLAGKEQYF; DNA: TGCGCCAGCAGCCAACCGGGACTAGCGGGAAAGGAGCAGTACTTC; size: NA; J: TRBJ2-7; V: TRBV4-1; D: TRBD2
CDR3: CASSVDPYNEQFF; DNA: TGTGCCAGCAGCGTAGATCCATACAATGAGCAGTTCTTC; size: NA; J: TRBJ2-1; V: TRBV9; D: NA
CDR3: CASGPGLGLGTEAFF; DNA: TGTGCCAGCGGGCCAGGGCTCGGGCTGGGCACTGAAGCTTTCTTT; size: NA; J: TRBJ1-1; V: TRBV2; D: NA
CDR3: CASGPETGGPEQFF; DNA: TGTGCCAGCGGACCAGAAACAGGGGGACCTGAGCAGTTCTTC; size: NA; J: TRBJ2-1; V: TRBV9; D: TRBD1
CDR3: CASSQGTSGTNEQFF; DNA: TGTGCCAGCAGCCAGGGGACTAGCGGCACCAATGAGCAGTTCTTC; size: once; J: TRBJ2-1; V: TRBV11-3; D: TRBD2
CDR3: CASSEFRGRGNQPQHF; DNA: TGTGCCAGCAGTGAATTCAGGGGGCGAGGGAATCAGCCCCAGCATTTT; size: few; J: TRBJ1-5; V: TRBV2; D: TRBD1
CDR3: CAWSPEGIFGYGYTF; DNA: TGTGCCTGGAGTCCCGAGGGTATTTTTGGCTATGGCTACACCTTC; size: NA; J: TRBJ1-2; V: TRBV30; D: NA
CDR3: CASSVVPHNEQFF; DNA: TGTGCCAGCAGCGTAGTCCCCCACAATGAGCAGTTCTTC; size: NA; J: TRBJ2-1; V: TRBV9; D: NA
CDR3: CASSSRLVTNEKLFF; DNA: TGTGCCAGCAGCTCGAGACTGGTAACTAATGAAAAACTGTTTTTT; size: NA; J: TRBJ1-4; V: TRBV5-8; D: NA
CDR3: CASRRKRENNEQFF; DNA: TGTGCCAGCAGAAGGAAGCGGGAGAACAATGAGCAGTTCTTC; size: NA; J: TRBJ2-1; V: TRBV27; D: TRBD2
CDR3: CASSESGYETQYF; DNA: TGTGCCAGCAGTGAATCTGGGTACGAGACCCAGTACTTC; size: NA; J: TRBJ2-5; V: TRBV25-1; D: NA
CDR3: CASSPPPKTGDPSGNTIYF; DNA: TGTGCCAGCAGCCCCCCCCCGAAGACAGGGGACCCCTCTGGAAACACCATATATTTT; size: NA; J: TRBJ1-3; V: TRBV9; D: TRBD1
CDR3: CASSTTGRVMDEQFF; DNA: TGTGCCAGCAGCACAACCGGCAGGGTTATGGATGAGCAGTTCTTC; size: NA; J: TRBJ2-1; V: TRBV7-9; D: NA